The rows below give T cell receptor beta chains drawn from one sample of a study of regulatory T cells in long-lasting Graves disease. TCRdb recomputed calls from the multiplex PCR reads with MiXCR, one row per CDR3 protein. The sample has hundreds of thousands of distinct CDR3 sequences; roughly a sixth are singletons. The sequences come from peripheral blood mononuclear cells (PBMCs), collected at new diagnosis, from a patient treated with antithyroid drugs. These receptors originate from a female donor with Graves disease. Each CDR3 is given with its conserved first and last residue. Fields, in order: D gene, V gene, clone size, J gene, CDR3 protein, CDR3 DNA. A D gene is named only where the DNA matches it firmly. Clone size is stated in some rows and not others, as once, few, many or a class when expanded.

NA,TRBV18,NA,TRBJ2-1,CASSPPSPGANEQFF,TGTGCCAGCTCACCACCCAGCCCCGGGGCCAATGAGCAGTTCTTC
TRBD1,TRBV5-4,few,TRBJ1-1,CASSSPDRGKEAFF,TGTGCCAGCAGCTCCCCAGACAGGGGTAAGGAAGCTTTCTTT
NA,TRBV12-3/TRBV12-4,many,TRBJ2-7,CASSLVAYEQYF,TGTGCCAGCAGCTTAGTAGCCTACGAGCAGTACTTC
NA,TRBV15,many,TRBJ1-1,CATSRDMALNTEAFF,TGTGCCACCAGCAGAGATATGGCGCTGAACACTGAAGCTTTCTTT
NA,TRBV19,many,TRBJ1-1,CASSPSTGYDEAFF,TGTGCCAGTAGTCCGTCAACAGGGTACGATGAAGCTTTCTTT
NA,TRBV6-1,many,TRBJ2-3,CASSEGGAPDTQYF,TGTGCCAGCAGTGAAGGAGGGGCTCCAGATACGCAGTATTTT
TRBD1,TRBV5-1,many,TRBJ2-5,CASSIWDRQETQYF,TGCGCCAGCAGCATATGGGACAGACAAGAGACCCAGTACTTC
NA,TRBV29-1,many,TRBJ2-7,CSVESTSKQYF,TGCAGCGTTGAATCAACTAGTAAGCAGTACTTC
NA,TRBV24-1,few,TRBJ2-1,CATSGRTPIDEQFF,TGTGCCACCAGTGGCAGGACCCCAATAGATGAGCAGTTCTTC
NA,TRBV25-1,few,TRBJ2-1,CASSIQVSEVRFF,TGTGCCAGCAGTATTCAAGTCTCCGAGGTGCGGTTCTTC
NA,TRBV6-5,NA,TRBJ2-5,CASSYLGGRVQETQYF,TGTGCCAGCAGTTACCTTGGGGGACGAGTCCAAGAGACCCAGTACTTC
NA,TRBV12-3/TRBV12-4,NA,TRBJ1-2,CASSFGLAPGGYTF,TGTGCCAGCAGTTTCGGTCTGGCCCCGGGAGGCTACACCTTC
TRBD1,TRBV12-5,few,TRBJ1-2,CASGLAYPPPDRESYYGYTF,TGTGCTAGTGGTTTGGCGTACCCCCCTCCCGACAGGGAGTCTTACTATGGCTACACCTTC
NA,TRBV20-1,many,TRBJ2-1,CSAAGSFDEQFF,TGCAGTGCCGCCGGGAGTTTTGATGAGCAGTTCTTC
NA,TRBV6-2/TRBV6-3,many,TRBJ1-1,CASSVTDLNTEAFF,TGTGCCAGCAGTGTCACAGACTTGAACACTGAAGCTTTCTTT
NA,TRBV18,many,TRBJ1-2,CASSPGGKSGYTF,TGTGCCAGCTCACCAGGGGGGAAGTCTGGCTACACCTTC
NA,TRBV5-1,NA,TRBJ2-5,CASSLEGFQETQYF,TGCGCCAGCAGCTTGGAAGGTTTCCAAGAGACCCAGTACTTC
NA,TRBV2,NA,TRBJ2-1,CASSQGGRLRDEQFF,TGTGCCAGCAGCCAGGGGGGCAGGTTGAGGGATGAGCAGTTCTTC
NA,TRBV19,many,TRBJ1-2,CASIPPGGHYGYTF,TGTGCCAGTATCCCACCTGGGGGGCACTATGGCTACACCTTC
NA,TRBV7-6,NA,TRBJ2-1,CASSLLENEQFF,TGTGCCAGCAGCTTACTAGAAAATGAGCAGTTCTTC
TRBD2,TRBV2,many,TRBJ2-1,CASRTSGEQFF,TGTGCCAGCAGGACTAGCGGTGAGCAGTTCTTC
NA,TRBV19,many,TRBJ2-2,CASSTRQERGGELFF,TGTGCCAGTAGTACCCGACAGGAGCGGGGCGGGGAGCTGTTTTTT
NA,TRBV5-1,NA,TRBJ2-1,CASSQTPLLEYYYNEQFF,TGCGCCAGCAGCCAAACGCCCCTTCTAGAATACTACTACAATGAGCAGTTCTTC
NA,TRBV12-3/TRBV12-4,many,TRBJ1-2,CASSYEGPTYGYTF,TGTGCCAGCAGCTACGAAGGGCCGACCTATGGCTACACCTTC
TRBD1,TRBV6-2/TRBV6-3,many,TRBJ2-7,CASTDPGTGSSYEQYF,TGTGCCAGCACCGACCCCGGGACAGGGAGCTCCTACGAGCAGTACTTC
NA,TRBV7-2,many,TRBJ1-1,CASSFGGSRNTEAFF,TGTGCCAGCAGCTTCGGGGGGAGCCGGAACACTGAAGCTTTCTTT
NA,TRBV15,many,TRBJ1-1,CATSRGTLDTEAFF,TGTGCCACCAGCAGAGGAACTCTGGACACTGAAGCTTTCTTT
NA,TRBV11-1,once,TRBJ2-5,CASSDIRGAQETQYF,TGTGCCAGCAGCGACATCAGGGGGGCTCAAGAGACCCAGTACTTC
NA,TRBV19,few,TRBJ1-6,CASSTTGGAGNSPLHF,TGTGCCAGTAGTACCACCGGAGGGGCCGGTAATTCACCCCTCCACTTT
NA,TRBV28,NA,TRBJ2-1,CASSFRLAIEQFF,TGTGCCAGCAGTTTCCGGCTAGCGATTGAGCAGTTCTTC
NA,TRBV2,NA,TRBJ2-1,CASSAGPVTNEQFF,TGTGCCAGCAGTGCCGGACCCGTGACCAATGAGCAGTTCTTC
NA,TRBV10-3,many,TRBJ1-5,CATSRDGINQPQHF,TGTGCCACCAGCCGGGACGGTATCAATCAGCCCCAGCATTTT